Listed below are T cell receptor beta chains from one sample, sequenced in a study of T cell responses to AZD1222 COVID-19 vaccine. TCRdb keeps only in-frame clones here, not all; method: immunoSEQ multiplex PCR. Altogether under 150,000 clones are present, 87% being singletons, with the ten largest covering approximately 2.6%. The starting material was peripheral blood, obtained 28 days after the second AZD1222 dose. Receptors originate from an adult who received the AZD1222 COVID-19 vaccine. The CDR3 runs from the conserved cysteine through the conserved F or W. A D gene is named only where the DNA matches it firmly. Only some rows state a clone size, as once, few, many or a class for expanded clones.

j_call d_call clone_size v_call cdr3_aa cdr3_nt
TRBJ2-2 NA NA TRBV27 CASVGWSGELFF TGTGCCAGCGTCGGGTGGTCCGGGGAGCTGTTTTTT
TRBJ1-1 NA once TRBV18 CASSPTGNTEAFF TGTGCCAGCTCACCCACCGGTAACACTGAAGCTTTCTTT
TRBJ2-1 NA NA TRBV6-5 CVTWTVTYNEQFF TGTGTCACCTGGACTGTTACCTACAATGAGCAGTTCTTC
TRBJ2-7 NA NA TRBV11-2 CASSLDFGGFDEQYF TGTGCCAGCAGCTTAGATTTCGGGGGATTCGACGAGCAGTACTTC
TRBJ2-1 NA NA TRBV3-1/TRBV3-2 CASTPLSGLYNEQFF TGTGCCAGCACCCCCCTTAGCGGCCTCTACAATGAGCAGTTCTTC
TRBJ1-4 NA NA TRBV29-1 CSVFLGRGDEKLFF TGCAGCGTTTTTCTTGGGAGAGGGGATGAAAAACTGTTTTTT
TRBJ1-2 NA NA TRBV18 CASSPSSAGFGANYGYTF TGTGCCAGCTCACCAAGTTCCGCAGGTTTCGGAGCTAACTATGGCTACACCTTC
TRBJ1-5 TRBD1 NA TRBV7-8 CASSLRAGGILGPQHF TGTGCCAGCAGCTTGAGGGCAGGGGGCATCTTGGGGCCCCAGCATTTT
TRBJ2-5 TRBD2 NA TRBV6-2/TRBV6-3 CASSYGRGGVETQYF TGTGCCAGCAGTTATGGGCGGGGGGGCGTAGAGACCCAGTACTTC
TRBJ2-1 TRBD1 NA TRBV5-5 CASCLGGRYNEQFF TGTGCCAGCTGCCTAGGGGGCCGCTACAATGAGCAGTTCTTC
TRBJ2-7 NA NA TRBV10-3 CAISEPSLYEQYF TGTGCCATCAGTGAGCCTAGCTTATACGAGCAGTACTTC
TRBJ1-1 TRBD1 NA TRBV25-1 CASSVTGGIEAFF TGTGCCAGCAGTGTAACAGGGGGCATTGAAGCTTTCTTT
TRBJ2-5 TRBD1 NA TRBV4-3 CASSQVAGGETQYF TGCGCCAGCAGCCAAGTCGCAGGGGGAGAGACCCAGTACTTC
TRBJ1-1 NA NA TRBV7-8 CASSLVVGRGTEAFF TGTGCCAGCAGCTTAGTAGTGGGAAGGGGAACTGAAGCTTTCTTT
TRBJ2-1 TRBD2 NA TRBV6-5 CASGGLAGGHNEQFF TGTGCCAGCGGAGGACTAGCGGGGGGACACAATGAGCAGTTCTTC
TRBJ1-2 NA NA TRBV2 CASSGARSYGYTF TGTGCCAGCAGTGGGGCGAGAAGCTATGGCTACACCTTC
TRBJ1-1 NA NA TRBV5-4 CASSLVPLDGYTEAFF TGTGCCAGCAGCTTGGTTCCCCTCGACGGCTACACTGAAGCTTTCTTT
TRBJ1-1 NA NA TRBV7-9 CASSLELRNTEAFF TGTGCCAGCAGCTTAGAGCTTAGAAACACTGAAGCTTTCTTT
TRBJ2-5 TRBD2 few TRBV11-2 CASSLVPSSGGWETQYF TGTGCCAGCAGCTTAGTTCCGTCTAGCGGGGGGTGGGAGACCCAGTACTTC
TRBJ2-2 TRBD2 NA TRBV11-3 CASRAGEYTGELFF TGTGCCAGCCGGGCGGGGGAGTACACCGGGGAGCTGTTTTTT
TRBJ2-1 NA NA TRBV5-4 CASSSPYNEQFF TGTGCCAGCAGTTCTCCCTACAATGAGCAGTTCTTC
TRBJ1-4 TRBD1 few TRBV7-9 CASSFLGWTGFEKLFF TGTGCCAGCAGCTTCCTAGGATGGACAGGGTTTGAAAAACTGTTTTTT
TRBJ1-4 NA NA TRBV6-6 CASRYRFEGEKLFF TGTGCCAGCAGATACAGGTTTGAAGGCGAAAAACTGTTTTTT
TRBJ1-1 NA NA TRBV6-5 CASAHLRGGEAFF TGTGCCAGCGCTCACCTAAGGGGGGGGGAAGCTTTCTTT
TRBJ2-3 NA NA TRBV18 CASSPRGQTQYF TGTGCCAGCTCACCACGCGGACAGACGCAGTATTTT
TRBJ1-4 NA NA TRBV6-2/TRBV6-3 CASSGTEKLFF TGTGCCAGCAGTGGGACCGAAAAACTGTTTTTT
TRBJ2-3 NA NA TRBV12-3/TRBV12-4 CASSSGGLLSQYF TGTGCCAGCAGTTCGGGGGGCCTCCTTTCGCAGTATTTT
TRBJ1-1 NA NA TRBV2 CATLAGAGTEAFF TGTGCCACCCTGGCAGGGGCGGGCACTGAAGCTTTCTTT
TRBJ2-1 TRBD2 NA TRBV30 CAWSPPLAGVNEQFF TGTGCCTGGAGTCCACCCCTAGCGGGGGTCAATGAGCAGTTCTTC
TRBJ1-6 NA NA TRBV10-2 CASSGNLNSPLHF TGCGCCAGCAGTGGGAATCTCAATTCACCCCTCCACTTT
TRBJ2-2 NA NA TRBV7-7 CASSPTVTGELFF TGTGCCAGCAGCCCGACAGTCACCGGGGAGCTGTTTTTT
TRBJ1-1 NA NA TRBV27 CASSSPSGQNTEAFF TGTGCCAGCAGTTCGCCGTCCGGACAGAACACTGAAGCTTTCTTT
TRBJ2-5 TRBD2 NA TRBV24-1 CATSLAGGAQETQYF TGTGCCACCAGTCTGGCCGGGGGGGCTCAGGAGACCCAGTACTTC
TRBJ1-6 NA NA TRBV28 CASRTPGDYSPLHF TGTGCCAGCAGGACCCCAGGGGATTATTCACCCCTCCACTTT
TRBJ2-7 NA NA TRBV7-8 CASSLRGTGYSGYEQYF TGTGCCAGCAGCTTAAGGGGAACGGGATACTCGGGATACGAGCAGTACTTC
TRBJ1-1 TRBD1 NA TRBV4-3 CASSQGTGTGNTEAFF TGCGCCAGCAGCCAAGGAACCGGGACAGGGAACACTGAAGCTTTCTTT
TRBJ1-5 NA NA TRBV19 CASSMRQQPQHF TGTGCCAGTAGTATGCGACAACAGCCCCAGCATTTT
TRBJ2-5 TRBD2 few TRBV7-6 CASSPPRLAGETQYF TGTGCCAGCAGCCCTCCCAGACTAGCGGGAGAGACCCAGTACTTC
TRBJ2-7 TRBD1 once TRBV6-6 CASTQGQGQGYEQYF TGTGCCAGCACGCAAGGACAGGGGCAAGGCTACGAGCAGTACTTC
TRBJ1-2 NA NA TRBV5-1 CASSSQPEIAALYGSAF TGCGCCAGCAGCTCCCAACCTGAGATAGCGGCCCTCTATGGTTCCGCCTTC
TRBJ1-2 NA few TRBV3-1/TRBV3-2 CASSQRQASGEGYTF TGTGCCAGCAGCCAAAGGCAGGCGTCAGGGGAGGGCTACACCTTC
TRBJ2-7 TRBD1 once TRBV18 CASSSLTGPSGSYEQYF TGTGCCAGCTCATCCCTGACAGGGCCCAGTGGGTCGTACGAGCAGTACTTC
TRBJ1-2 NA NA TRBV29-1 CSVDPTGENYGYTF TGCAGCGTTGACCCGACGGGGGAAAACTATGGCTACACCTTC
TRBJ2-7 NA NA TRBV19 CASGDSPKIYEQYF TGTGCCAGCGGTGACAGCCCAAAGATCTACGAGCAGTACTTC
TRBJ2-5 NA NA TRBV7-3 CASSFSSVRETQYF TGTGCCAGCAGCTTTAGTTCGGTTCGAGAGACCCAGTACTTC
TRBJ1-3 TRBD1 NA TRBV5-4 CASSSPTGENTIYF TGTGCCAGCAGCTCGCCAACAGGGGAAAACACCATATATTTT
TRBJ1-2 NA NA TRBV6-1 CASSDWGGGYTF TGTGCCAGCAGTGATTGGGGCGGGGGCTACACCTTC
TRBJ1-1 TRBD1 NA TRBV5-6 CASSAIWTGARTAEAFF TGTGCCAGCAGCGCGATTTGGACAGGGGCGCGAACCGCTGAAGCTTTCTTT
TRBJ1-2 NA NA TRBV29-1 CSVEPGGYGYTF TGCAGCGTTGAACCGGGAGGCTATGGCTACACCTTC
TRBJ2-3 TRBD2 NA TRBV4-2 CASSLRGDGDTQYF TGTGCCAGCAGCCTGCGGGGGGACGGGGATACGCAGTATTTT
TRBJ2-2 NA NA TRBV18 CASSPGQMNTGELFF TGTGCCAGCTCACCTGGACAGATGAACACCGGGGAGCTGTTTTTT
TRBJ2-2 TRBD2 once TRBV6-4 CASRGLAGDSGELFF TGTGCCAGCAGAGGACTAGCGGGGGATTCCGGGGAGCTGTTTTTT
TRBJ1-5 NA NA TRBV24-1 CATSDSGNQPQHF TGTGCCACCAGTGACTCAGGGAATCAGCCCCAGCATTTT
TRBJ1-5 NA NA TRBV2 CASSAQGNQPQHF TGTGCCAGCAGTGCCCAGGGCAATCAGCCCCAGCATTTT
TRBJ1-2 NA few TRBV4-1 CASSQDSSGFYGYTF TGCGCCAGCAGCCAAGATTCCAGTGGTTTCTATGGCTACACCTTC
TRBJ1-6 TRBD1 NA TRBV6-5 CASSRNRGSPLHF TGTGCCAGCAGTCGTAACAGGGGCTCACCCCTCCACTTT